These 3 T cell receptor beta chains originate from one sample sequenced in a study of T cells in Graves' hyperthyroidism and ophthalmopathy. Template material for amplifying TCR beta CDR3 regions consisted of RNA transcripts. In the first-round RT-PCR of the TCR CDR3, the HTBI primer set was used. TCRdb reprocessed the multiplex PCR reads with MiXCR, giving one entry per CDR3 protein. The sample lists roughly 740,000 distinct CDR3 sequences, around 15% seen once, with roughly 8% in the top ten. Material: blood. Receptors were obtained from a man between 18 and 29 years old with Graves' hyperthyroidism.

The chain employs TRBV19 and TRBJ2-2; 9 bases are a match to TRBD1. The germline CDR1 and CDR2 sequences are LNHDA and SQIVND (reference sequence). V lost 7 bases and J lost 5; bases outside the gene matches: 11. This CDR3 comprises 16 residues. The DNA of the CDR3 is TGTGCCAGTACCCTCACAGGGGGCGTAGGGACCGGGGAGCTGTTTTTT. Its protein product is CASTLTGGVGTGELFF.

This clonotype was observed at least ten times. The chain carries TRBV28 and TRBJ2-3; perhaps TRBD2 as D (6 bases). Germline CDR1 reads MDHEN; CDR2 reads SYDVKM. Trimming cost V 4 bases and J 4 bases, with 12 bases left between them. The CDR3 totals 14 residues. The CDR3 spells CASSSSGAADTQYF. CDR3 sequence (DNA): TGTGCCAGCAGTTCGTCGGGAGCGGCAGATACGCAGTATTTT.

This clonotype was seen ten or more times. The chain combines TRBV2 with TRBJ2-7; D is perhaps TRBD1 or TRBD2 (5 bases each). The CDR3 covers 16 residues. Germline V gives CDR1 SNHLY, CDR2 FYNNEI. V lost 8 bases and J 0 bases, leaving 20 bases between the germline ends. In DNA, the CDR3 is TGTGCCAGCGAACCGGGGACGATGATCTTCTCCTACGAGCAGTACTTC. It is translated as CASEPGTMIFSYEQYF.